The sample holds many counts of the clone carrying this TCR beta chain. Researchers took RNA transcripts and amplified TCR beta CDR3 regions from them. The workflow started with a first-round RT-PCR run with HTBI primers and then moved on to a second-round multiplex PCR. One entry per CDR3 protein results from TCRdb running MiXCR on the multiplex PCR reads. The data show about 740,000 distinct CDR3 sequences, approximately 40% seen once. CDR1 SQVTM and CDR2 ANQGSEA come from the germline V gene. This CDR3 has 13 amino acids. The J segment lost 6 bases and the V segment lost 6 bases, leaving 7 bases of the junction unmatched. The sample comes from a study of Graves' ophthalmopathy and Graves' hyperthyroidism.

The TCR sequence derives from an adult man with Graves' ophthalmopathy. The material sequenced was peripheral blood. V is TRBV29-1 and J is TRBJ2-2; TRBD1 matches 7 bases. CDR3 bases: TGCAGCGTCCGGGACAGTAGTGCCGGGGAGCTGTTTTTT. It specifies CSVRDSSAGELFF.